The 6 T cell receptor beta chains below all came from one sample that was sequenced in a study of T cell clonality in common variable immunodeficiency. Here immunoSEQ multiplex PCR was the method, and the copy in TCRdb shows in-frame clones only, minus some. The sample lists approximately 44,000 clones, none appearing once, the ten largest making up less than 3.5%. Sequenced sample: peripheral blood mononuclear cells. Receptors were obtained from a person between 18 and 75 years old in good health.

This clone occurred many times. Read sequence stops 3 residues before the CDR3 end, and the germline J gene provides the missing end. This chain joins TRBV5-1 and TRBJ1-1; 10 nucleotides agree with TRBD1. The CDR3 consists of 19 residues. In germline, CDR1 is SGHRS, CDR2 YFSETQ. The trim removed 4 bases at V and 3 bases at J, leaving 18 bases unmatched. This CDR3 is CASSLGARDRGGWYTEAFF. The part of the CDR3 DNA that was read is TGCGCCAGCAGCCTAGGGGCCCGGGACAGGGGCGGGTGGTACACTGAA.

In this sample, this clone turned up many times. Read data end 3 residues before the CDR3 end; the end is taken from the germline J gene. J is TRBJ2-4 and V is TRBV20-1, with D unresolved. The CDR3 has 13 amino acids. V lost 0 bases, J lost 0 bases, and 3 bases lay in between. Germline CDR1 is DFQATT and CDR2 is SNEGSKA (reference sequence). The DNA read from the CDR3 is TGCAGTGCTAGAGATATAGCCAAAAACATT. Its protein is CSARDIAKNI. The CDR3, in full, reads CSARDIAKNIQYF.

This clone has at least ten counts. The read stops 3 residues short of the end of the CDR3; the missing end is completed from the germline J gene. The chain links TRBV20-1 to TRBJ1-1, with D unresolved. This CDR3 has 11 amino acids. V lost 6 bases and J lost 3, with 8 bases in between. Looked up from germline, CDR1 is DFQATT and CDR2 is SNEGSKA (reference sequence). This CDR3 is CSAGGDTEAFF. The CDR3 DNA, read in part, is TGCAGTGCGGGCGGGGACACTGAA.

This clone was counted only a few times. The sequence runs out 3 residues before the end of the CDR3; the remainder is reconstructed from the germline J gene. The chain combines TRBV10-3 with TRBJ1-6; TRBD1 is a possible D gene (5 bases). CDR3 size: 15 residues. With 4 bases removed from V and 5 bases from J, the gap between germline ends came to 12 bases. CDR1 is ENHRY and CDR2 is SYGVKD in the germline V gene. The sequenced part of the CDR3 DNA is TGTGCCATCAGTGCACAGGCATCTGATAATTCACCC. It yields the protein CAISAQASDNSP. In full, the CDR3 reads CAISAQASDNSPLHF.

A word on this clone: With the read ending 3 residues before the CDR3 end, the germline J gene is used to fill in that end. The rearrangement links TRBV7-3 to TRBJ2-2; tentative D call: TRBD1 (6 bases). Germline CDR1 SGHTA, CDR2 FQGTGA. The CDR3 is made up of 17 amino acids. CDR3 sequence reads: CASSLGGGSSYNSPLFF. The DNA read from the CDR3 is TGTGCCAGCAGCTTAGGGGGCGGTAGCTCCTATAATTCACCG.

This clone was seen at least ten times. From the germline J gene comes the end of the CDR3, since the read stops 3 residues before it. This chain uses TRBV7-3 with TRBJ2-2; 10 nucleotides align to TRBD1. V trimming: 5 bases; J trimming: 1 base; junction bases outside the gene matches: 4. Germline V gene lookup returns CDR1 SGHTA and CDR2 FQGTGA. The CDR3 is 16 amino acids. The part of the CDR3 DNA that was read is TGTGCCAGCAGCCCCCGGGACAGGGGGAACACCGGGGAG. Its translation: CASSPRDRGNTGE. The complete CDR3 sequence is CASSPRDRGNTGELFF.